This passage covers 28 T cell receptor beta chains from one sample sequenced in a study of response to subunit inactivated influenza vaccine listed by TCRdb under 2018. The label giving this sample's time point can be read as: around 45 days after influenza vaccine administration. Library method: RT-PCR. The sample was run on an Illumina HiSeq 2500. TCRdb reworked the public reads: Q25 trimming with fastp, MiXCR clone assembly, productive beta chains retained. Entries are consolidated by CDR3 protein sequence, retaining the most common genes and DNA. The sample profile shows fewer than 650,000 distinct CDR3 sequences; 13% of them were found once. The ten most abundant clones make up about an eighth of the sample. Sequences were derived from PBMCs from blood, sampled roughly 46 days after vaccination. These TCRs come from a man aged 50-59 years who received an inactivated influenza vaccine. Donor details come from another sample of the same person, matched by shared clones.

This rearrangement joins TRBV5-1 to TRBJ2-3, with D uncertain. Trimming pared 0 bases from V and 4 bases from J, leaving 9 bases between. Germline CDR1 reads SGHRS; CDR2 reads YFSETQ. This CDR3 has 14 residues. The CDR3 DNA follows: TGCGCCAGCAGCTTGGCCCGACTCGCAGATACGCAGTATTTT. It is translated as CASSLARLADTQYF.

This clonotype has a handful of counts. The J gene is TRBJ2-7, the V gene TRBV12-3 or TRBV12-4; 11 nucleotides match TRBD2. This CDR3 has 14 residues. The ends lost 5 bases at V and 4 bases at J; junction bases unmatched: 4. The CDR3 coding sequence is TGTGCCAGCAGTACAGGACTAGCGGGTTACGAGCAGTACTTC. This codes for CASSTGLAGYEQYF.

This clonotype was picked up a small number of times. The chain is built from TRBV3-1 and TRBJ2-5; D unclear. CDR3 length equals 12 residues. The V gene lost 0 bases and the J gene lost 5 bases, with 4 bases spanning the gap. Germline assignment: CDR1 LGHDT and CDR2 YNNKEL (reference sequence). The CDR3 coding sequence is TGTGCCAGCAGCCAAGATTATGAGACCCAGTACTTC. This translates into CASSQDYETQYF.

In its sample, this clonotype was seen many times. The chain employs TRBV5-1 and TRBJ2-3; 8 bases agree with TRBD1. V was pared by 2 bases and J by 3 bases, with 2 bases of the junction left unmatched. Germline V gene data show CDR1 as SGHRS and CDR2 as YFSETQ. The CDR3 runs to 14 residues. The CDR3 region is CASSFQGATDTQYF. CDR3 coding DNA: TGCGCCAGCAGCTTTCAGGGGGCGACAGATACGCAGTATTTT.

This clonotype was counted a few times. The chain couples TRBV7-9 to TRBJ1-2; 8 nucleotides match TRBD1. The V gene's germline CDR1 is SEHNR and CDR2 FQNEAQ (reference sequence). With 5 bases clipped from V and 8 bases from J, the junction kept 10 bases outside the gene matches. The length of the CDR3 is 14 residues. The CDR3 loop reads CASSTSDRVRGYTF. The CDR3 bases are TGTGCCAGCAGCACCTCGGACAGGGTCAGGGGCTACACCTTC.

This clonotype was observed at least ten times. This chain connects TRBV12-3 or TRBV12-4 to TRBJ2-2; D uncertain. The CDR3 is 12 residues long. The V and J ends lost 2 bases and 6 bases respectively, with 4 bases between them. This chain's CDR3 is CASSLIPGELFF. DNA for the CDR3: TGTGCCAGCAGTTTAATCCCCGGGGAGCTGTTTTTT.

The chain joins TRBV7-9 to TRBJ2-5, with D possibly TRBD2 on 6 matching bases. CDR1 and CDR2 (germline): SEHNR, FQNEAQ (reference sequence). The CDR3 sequence is 14 residues long. The V gene lost 5 bases and the J gene lost 1 base, with 11 bases spanning the gap. This chain's CDR3 is CASSPTSLQETQYF. CDR3 nucleotide sequence: TGTGCCAGCAGCCCGACTAGTCTCCAAGAGACCCAGTACTTC.

The sample holds a few counts of this clonotype. The junction does not match germline at one end; this may be a read error. The V call is TRBV7-2, the J call TRBJ2-7; possibly TRBD2 for D (9 bases). This CDR3 spans 13 amino acids. CDR1 is SGHTA, CDR2 FQGNSA, per germline. The CDR3 protein is CASSLAGQVEQYF. CDR3 sequence (DNA): TGTGCCAGCAGCCTAGCGGGACAGGTCGAGCAGTACTTC. Complete variable domain (other parts from reference TRBV7-2 and TRBJ2-7): GAGVSQSPSNKVTEKGKDVELRCDPISGHTALYWYRQSLGQGLEFLIYFQGNSAPDKSGLPSDRFSAERTGGSVSTLTIQRTQQEDSAVYLCASSLAGQVEQYFGPGTRLTVT.

The chain carries TRBV20-1 and TRBJ2-7, with 7 bases aligning to TRBD1. J was trimmed by 3 bases and V by 5 bases; bases with no gene match: 10. Germline lookup yields CDR1 DFQATT and CDR2 SNEGSKA (reference sequence). There are 14 residues in the CDR3. The CDR3 is CSAPALRDSYEQYF. As DNA, the CDR3 is TGCAGTGCTCCCGCCCTCCGGGACAGCTACGAGCAGTACTTC.

This chain uses TRBV6-2 or TRBV6-3 with TRBJ2-7; 8 positions match TRBD1. The closer fit of TRBJ2-1 to the DNA end suggests the J call may be wrong. The CDR3 runs 14 residues. Germline-derived CDR1 and CDR2 are MNHEY and SVGEGT. CDR3 in amino acids: CASSRTGNYYEQFF. Here the CDR3 DNA reads TGTGCCAGCAGTCGGACAGGGAACTACTACGAGCAGTTCTTC.

The chain employs TRBV12-3 or TRBV12-4 and TRBJ1-3; 7 nucleotides align to TRBD1. The CDR3 has 15 residues. V was pared by 6 bases and J by 6 bases, with 11 bases of the junction left unmatched. CDR3 loop: CASSQQTGTLNTIYF. The CDR3 DNA reads TGTGCCAGCAGCCAACAGACAGGGACTCTAAACACCATATATTTT.

The chain joins TRBV7-8 to TRBJ2-7; D gene unclear. CDR3 length equals 13 residues. The ends were cut back, 5 bases at V and 6 bases at J, with 14 bases in the middle. The germline V gene has CDR1 SGHVS and CDR2 FQNEAQ. The CDR3 DNA reads TGTGCCAGCAGCGCCGGGTCTCGCCTCGAGCAGTACTTC. Protein: CASSAGSRLEQYF.

This clonotype has just a few counts. V usage is TRBV28 and J usage is TRBJ2-2; D not certain. This CDR3 comprises 15 residues. Germline CDR1 is MDHEN and CDR2 is SYDVKM. V lost 2 bases and J lost 1, with 8 bases in between. In DNA form, the CDR3 reads TGTGCCAGCAGTTTAGGTCGCAGGAACACCGGGGAGCTGTTTTTT. Translating it yields CASSLGRRNTGELFF.

This clonotype has a handful of counts. V gene TRBV12-3 or TRBV12-4 combines with J gene TRBJ2-1; D is uncertain. Trimming left V 6 bases short and J 1 base short, with 10 bases between. The CDR3 consists of 14 residues. The chain's CDR3 is CASRASSSYNEQFF. CDR3 DNA sequence: TGTGCCAGCAGGGCTTCTAGTTCCTACAATGAGCAGTTCTTC.

There are many counts of this clonotype. The chain uses TRBV20-1 and TRBJ2-5; 10 bases agree with TRBD1. The V segment lost 2 bases and the J segment 4 bases; nucleotides outside the gene matches: 7. The CDR3 loop spans 15 amino acids. Germline V gives CDR1 DFQATT, CDR2 SNEGSKA (reference sequence). CDR3: CSARSGTGDRETQYF. The DNA for the CDR3 is TGCAGTGCTAGATCGGGGACAGGGGATAGAGAGACCCAGTACTTC.

This clonotype was counted between two and nine times. The chain employs TRBV15 and TRBJ1-2; D call uncertain. The CDR3 totals 14 residues. The germline V gene has CDR1 LNHNV and CDR2 YYDKDF (reference sequence). V shed 3 bases and J shed 3 bases, with 11 bases lying between them. CDR3 bases: TGTGCCACCAGCAGCGGTCGCAGCTACTATGGCTACACCTTC. Translating it yields CATSSGRSYYGYTF.

The rearrangement links TRBV9 to TRBJ2-5; D possibly uses TRBD1 or TRBD2 (5 bases each). V lost 0 bases and J 1 base, leaving 7 bases between the germline ends. The V gene's germline CDR1 is SGDLS and CDR2 YYNGEE. The CDR3 is 14 residues long. CDR3 region: CASSVAGAQETQYF. In DNA form, the CDR3 reads TGTGCCAGCAGCGTAGCCGGGGCCCAAGAGACCCAGTACTTC.

This clonotype has a handful of counts. This rearrangement joins TRBV5-1 to TRBJ2-7; D may correspond to TRBD1 or TRBD2 (5 bases each). The CDR3 is 15 amino acids. Trimming stripped 2 bases from V and 2 bases from J, with 14 bases between. Germline V gene lookup returns CDR1 SGHRS and CDR2 YFSETQ. The CDR3 DNA is TGCGCCAGCAGCTTACCGGGACGTCGTACCTACGAGCAGTACTTC. Protein: CASSLPGRRTYEQYF.

The sample holds a few counts of this clonotype. The chain joins TRBV12-3 or TRBV12-4 to TRBJ1-2, with 7 bases aligning to TRBD1. CDR3 length: 14 amino acids. The trim removed 5 bases at V and 6 bases at J, leaving 9 bases unmatched. Here the CDR3 reads CASSPGEGGDGYTF. CDR3 nucleotides: TGTGCCAGCAGTCCCGGTGAAGGGGGCGATGGCTACACCTTC.

In this sample, this clonotype turned up a few times. The gene calls are TRBV28 and TRBJ2-1; D may be TRBD1 (6 bases). Looked up from germline, CDR1 is MDHEN and CDR2 is SYDVKM. CDR3 length equals 16 residues. The germline V and J ends were trimmed by 4 bases and 3 bases, with 16 bases remaining between them. CDR3 sequence (DNA): TGTGCCAGCAGTTCCCTCCGGGACACCCGCTACAATGAGCAGTTCTTC. Protein sequence: CASSSLRDTRYNEQFF.

This clonotype has at least ten counts. The chain joins TRBV5-5 to TRBJ2-7; 7 nucleotides line up with TRBD2. The CDR3 has 15 residues. CDR1 is SGHKS, CDR2 YYEKEE, per germline (reference sequence). Unmatched junction bases numbered 5, after V lost 0 bases and J lost 2 bases. The CDR3: CASSLGLALTYEQYF. In DNA, the CDR3 is TGTGCCAGCAGCTTGGGACTAGCCCTAACCTACGAGCAGTACTTC.

This clonotype showed up just a few times. The CDR3 spells CASSVWQAGEQYF. CDR3 DNA: TGTGCCAGCAGTGTGTGGCAGGCCGGCGAGCAGTACTTC. The rearrangement joins TRBV27 to TRBJ2-7; D uncertain. CDR3 length equals 13 residues. Germline loops: CDR1 MNHEY, CDR2 SMNVEV (reference sequence). Deletions cut 5 bases from V and 6 bases from J, with 14 bases between.

This clonotype was seen repeatedly, ten times or more. CDR3 residues: CASSLAGSGSMNTEAFF. The DNA for the CDR3 is TGTGCCAGCAGCTTAGCTGGGTCAGGGAGTATGAACACTGAAGCTTTCTTT. V gene TRBV7-8 combines with J gene TRBJ1-1; perhaps TRBD1 as D (5 bases). Germline CDR1 SGHVS, CDR2 FQNEAQ. Deletions cut 0 bases from V and 0 bases from J, with 14 bases between. The CDR3 sequence is 17 residues long.

The rearrangement links TRBV24-1 to TRBJ2-5; D is perhaps TRBD1 (6 bases). Germline V gene lookup returns CDR1 KGHDR and CDR2 SFDVKD. There are 14 residues in the CDR3. The V end was cut by 9 bases, the J end by 1 base, with 14 bases between. The CDR3 reads CATGTQDLQETQYF. The CDR3 DNA reads as TGTGCCACCGGGACACAGGACCTCCAAGAGACCCAGTACTTC.

The chain is built from TRBV9 and TRBJ1-3, with a tentative D call TRBD1 (5 bases). The CDR3 runs 15 residues. The V gene's germline CDR1 is SGDLS and CDR2 YYNGEE. Deletions cut 3 bases from V and 2 bases from J, with 12 bases between. The CDR3 protein is CASSGERGAGNTIYF. Written as DNA, the CDR3 is TGTGCCAGCAGCGGCGAGAGGGGAGCTGGAAACACCATATATTTT.

The sample holds many counts of this clonotype. V usage is TRBV29-1 and J usage is TRBJ1-5; D is perhaps TRBD1 (6 bases). Deletions cut 4 bases from V and 2 bases from J, with 6 bases between. Germline CDR1 is SQVTM and CDR2 is ANQGSEA. The CDR3 spans 12 residues. In DNA, the CDR3 is TGCAGCGTTGGACAGGGCAATCAGCCCCAGCATTTT. It codes for CSVGQGNQPQHF. Filled out from reference TRBV29-1 and TRBJ1-5, the complete variable domain reads SAVISQKPSRDICQRGTSLTIQCQVDSQVTMMFWYRQQPGQSLTLIATANQGSEATYESGFVIDKFPISRPNLTFSTLTVSNMSPEDSSIYLCSVGQGNQPQHFGDGTRLSIL.

This clonotype came up many times. J is TRBJ2-5 and V is TRBV7-9; D might be TRBD1 (8 bases). The length of the CDR3 is 14 residues. Trimming took off 6 bases at V and 5 bases at J, with 16 bases between the two ends. Germline loops: CDR1 SEHNR, CDR2 FQNEAQ (reference sequence). Written as DNA, the CDR3 is TGTGCCAGCAGACCCGGACAGGGAGGGGAGACCCAGTACTTC. This sequence encodes CASRPGQGGETQYF.

The chain joins TRBV5-1 to TRBJ1-1; D ambiguous. Per the germline V gene, CDR1 is SGHRS and CDR2 is YFSETQ. Between the trimmed V and J ends, which lost 4 bases and 5 bases, there was a span of 15 bases. The CDR3 is 14 residues long. CDR3 sequence (DNA): TGCGCCAGCAGCCCGGTGGTGGGGAGGACTGAAGCTTTCTTT. Its translation: CASSPVVGRTEAFF.